This T cell receptor (beta chain) was found in a study of shared clonotypes between healthy human individuals (dated by TCRdb to the early 2020s). For the wider study: A few men and a couple of women, aged 18 to 49 years, made up the cohort. For each donor, CD4 naive and CD4 memory were each given three plates, CD8 naive was given two plates, and CD8 memory was given one plate. The study deeply sequenced blood TCR repertoires of several healthy adults to estimate repertoire size and the extent of clonotype sharing between individuals. Libraries were prepared and TCR repertoires were sequenced by different laboratories using diverse techniques, in order to increase sequencing depth and limit assay-specific biases. Each donor's leukapheresis produced roughly between roughly 0.85 and 10 billion PBMCs. What the study reported, not specific to this receptor: Naive subsets generally had larger estimated clonotype richness than memory subsets. The genetic and exposure-history diversity represented was limited by the small number of donors. Based on pairwise subsampling, the degree of clonotype sharing among donors was expected to be affected by sequencing depth. Clonotypes shared by all four sorted-subset donors showed higher generation probabilities than non-shared clonotypes. Sampling was limited to blood, and TCR repertoires in tissue likely differ from TCR repertoires in blood. Across four donors, approximately 5% of naive CD4, 3% to 4% of naive CD8, around 2.1% of memory CD4, and approximately 0.4% of memory CD8 clonotypes were shared. Even with the large sequencing depth, rarefaction of the sorted-subset datasets indicated that sequencing was incomplete.

Using the deep immunoSEQ assay, TCR CDR3 regions were amplified from genomic DNA by multiplex PCR. Genomic DNA extracted from each cell subset was distributed evenly over all wells of several immunoSEQ 96-well plates, and each plate served as one replicate. Each replicate PCR for sorted subsets received around 200 ng genomic DNA, equal to roughly 29,000 T cell genomes. The purified libraries were quantified using a Qubit 3.0 fluorometer, sized with a Bioanalyzer 2100, and then quantified again using the KAPA Library Quantification kit. Each immunoSEQ 96-well plate was sequenced on its own single-read 150-cycle Illumina NextSeq 550 flow cell. In the original analysis: The immunoSEQ output contained only junctional sequences without quality scores, so filtering could not match that applied to full-length reads. To assign V/J genes and CDR3, sequences were annotated using PyIR, a Python wrapper for IgBLAST v1.9, with IMGT germline references. Reads were filtered out if the reads had weak V/J assignments (E-value above 1e-6), no CDR3, stop codons, out-of-frame junctions, or ambiguous translated residues. V3J clonotypes were defined by identical inferred V gene, J gene, and CDR3 amino acid sequence. Percentage overlap between repertoires was calculated by dividing the number of shared unique clonotypes by the size of the smaller repertoire. RTK rarefaction, the Chao1 estimator, and Recon v2.1 estimates of unobserved clonotypes were used to assess repertoire richness. Generation probabilities for all TCRbeta clonotypes obtained by the gDNA method from a handful of donors were computed using OLGA. TCRdb re-hosts the immuneACCESS table, in-frame sequences only. Its copies lack some clones; in the studies checked, an unresolved V gene accounts for under half of them, and the cause for the rest is not known. D and trimming were read from the DNA, whereas the V and J calls and clone size are those reported in that table. The sample records 2 million or so clones, 85% to 95% of which are singletons. The ten most abundant clones make up 0.1% to 0.15% of the sample.

Worth noting for this clone: The specificity of this receptor is unknown. Per-nucleotide qualities are absent, and no much larger clonotype sits a single base away.

The CDR3 covers 15 residues, taking in both the cysteine and the phenylalanine. Kept here is only the CDR3 DNA, which spans 45 bases and is read in frame from base 1. The germline V gene sets CDR1 to SGHRS and CDR2 to YFSETQ. The germline V end is reduced by 3 bases and the J end by 6 bases; junction bases left unmatched: 11. The donors were healthy, HIV-negative adults who had no recently reported acute infections or vaccinations. All donors were Caucasian adults living in Nashville, Tennessee, USA. CD4+ T cells were enriched through magnetic negative selection, after which naive cells were positively selected on CD45RA and the remaining negative fraction served as the memory subset. After blood collection by leukapheresis, PBMCs were isolated using Ficoll-Histopaque density gradient centrifugation and then cryopreserved in the vapor phase of liquid nitrogen. Analytical flow cytometry was used to check the purity and quantity of every magnetically sorted T cell population. Each sorted fraction had its genomic DNA isolated and then quantified by UV absorbance on a Nanodrop 2000c.

The chain uses TRBV5-1 and TRBJ2-7; 8 middle bases align to TRBD1. The sample consisted of naive CD4+ T cells sorted from blood. Interpreted using the paper, the cell subset or site label stands for: CD45RA+ positively selected. The clonotype was recovered from a man younger than 30 in good health. The CDR3 has the sequence CASSSQGASNGEQYF. The DNA sequence follows: TGCGCCAGCAGCTCTCAGGGGGCTTCGAACGGCGAGCAGTACTTC.